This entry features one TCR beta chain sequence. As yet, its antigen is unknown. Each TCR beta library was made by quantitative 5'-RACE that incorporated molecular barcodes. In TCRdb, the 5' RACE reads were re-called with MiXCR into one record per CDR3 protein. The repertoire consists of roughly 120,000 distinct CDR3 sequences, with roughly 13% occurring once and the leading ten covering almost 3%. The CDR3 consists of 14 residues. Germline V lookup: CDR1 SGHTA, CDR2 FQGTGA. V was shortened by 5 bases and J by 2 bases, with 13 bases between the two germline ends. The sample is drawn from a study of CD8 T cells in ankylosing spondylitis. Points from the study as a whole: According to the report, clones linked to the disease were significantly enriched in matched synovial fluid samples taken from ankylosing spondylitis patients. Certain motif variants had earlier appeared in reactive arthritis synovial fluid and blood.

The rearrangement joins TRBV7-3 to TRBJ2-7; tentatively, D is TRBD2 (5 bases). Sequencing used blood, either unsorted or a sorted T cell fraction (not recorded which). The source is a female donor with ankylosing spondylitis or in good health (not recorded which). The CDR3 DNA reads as TGTGCCAGCAGCGAAGGGTCCGGGACCTACGAGCAGTACTTC. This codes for CASSEGSGTYEQYF.